These T cell receptor beta chains were read from a single sample in a study of cytomegalovirus exposure and HLA in healthy donors. The data were produced by immunoSEQ multiplex PCR, yet TCRdb's version contains in-frame clones alone and is incomplete. Among approximately 220,000 clones listed, 75% to 90% were seen once. The specimen sequenced was PBMCs. The receptors were sampled from a boy aged 2 to 10 in good health and CMV-seronegative. The CDR3 runs from the conserved cysteine through the conserved F or W. The order of the fields is D gene, V gene, clone size, J gene, CDR3 DNA, CDR3 protein. A D gene is named only where the DNA matches it firmly. Size values are once, few and many counts, or a class for expanded clones, and some rows have none.

d_call: .; v_call: TRBV2; clone_size: .; j_call: TRBJ1-4; cdr3_nt: TGTGCCAGCAGTCTTACCGGGACACAGGATGAAAAACTGTTTTTT; cdr3_aa: CASSLTGTQDEKLFF
d_call: TRBD1; v_call: TRBV25-1; clone_size: .; j_call: TRBJ2-4; cdr3_nt: TGTGCCAGCAGTGTAAGTACCGGACAGGGTCCCAAAAACATTCAGTACTTC; cdr3_aa: CASSVSTGQGPKNIQYF
d_call: .; v_call: TRBV2; clone_size: .; j_call: TRBJ1-6; cdr3_nt: TGTGCCAGCACTGAAAGCCTTTATTCACCCCTCCACTTT; cdr3_aa: CASTESLYSPLHF
d_call: .; v_call: TRBV7-2; clone_size: .; j_call: TRBJ2-1; cdr3_nt: TGTGCCAGCAGCCTCGGAGTCCATTCATCCCCCTACAATGAGCAGTTCTTC; cdr3_aa: CASSLGVHSSPYNEQFF
d_call: .; v_call: TRBV5-1; clone_size: .; j_call: TRBJ2-5; cdr3_nt: TGCGCCAGCAGCTATGGAGGGCGACAAGAGACCCAGTACTTC; cdr3_aa: CASSYGGRQETQYF
d_call: .; v_call: TRBV2; clone_size: .; j_call: TRBJ1-5; cdr3_nt: TGTGCCAGCAGTGAAGCGTGGGGAGGGAACCCAGTAGCCCAGCATTTT; cdr3_aa: CASSEAWGGNPVAQHF
d_call: TRBD1; v_call: TRBV15; clone_size: .; j_call: TRBJ2-7; cdr3_nt: TGTGCCACCAGCGCGGACAGGCTGAACGAGCAGTACTTC; cdr3_aa: CATSADRLNEQYF
d_call: TRBD2; v_call: TRBV30; clone_size: .; j_call: TRBJ2-3; cdr3_nt: TGTGCCTGGAGTGAAGCGGGGCTTATAGATACGCAGTATTTT; cdr3_aa: CAWSEAGLIDTQYF
d_call: TRBD1; v_call: TRBV7-9; clone_size: few; j_call: TRBJ1-1; cdr3_nt: TGTGCCAGCAGCTTGACAGGGGGTAAGGAAGCTTTCTTT; cdr3_aa: CASSLTGGKEAFF
d_call: TRBD2; v_call: TRBV29-1; clone_size: .; j_call: TRBJ2-1; cdr3_nt: TGCAGCGTCACTCGTCTAGCGGGGGGAACCAATGAGCAGTTCTTC; cdr3_aa: CSVTRLAGGTNEQFF
d_call: TRBD1; v_call: TRBV5-1; clone_size: .; j_call: TRBJ2-3; cdr3_nt: TGCGCCAGCAGCTTGTACAGGGGGCTGGGGGATACGCAGTATTTT; cdr3_aa: CASSLYRGLGDTQYF
d_call: .; v_call: TRBV23-1; clone_size: once; j_call: TRBJ2-1; cdr3_nt: TGCGCCAGCAGTCAATCGGAGGTTAAGTTCTTC; cdr3_aa: CASSQSEVKFF
d_call: TRBD2; v_call: TRBV5-4; clone_size: .; j_call: TRBJ2-3; cdr3_nt: TGTGCCAGCAGCTTCGGACTAGCGGGAACAGATACGCAGTATTTT; cdr3_aa: CASSFGLAGTDTQYF
d_call: .; v_call: TRBV29-1; clone_size: .; j_call: TRBJ1-2; cdr3_nt: TGCAGCGTCTATATAGAGACAGTTGCCGGTGGCTACACCTTC; cdr3_aa: CSVYIETVAGGYTF
d_call: TRBD1; v_call: TRBV27; clone_size: .; j_call: TRBJ2-7; cdr3_nt: TGTGCCAGCAGTCGCTTCGACAGGGACAATTACGAGCAGTACTTC; cdr3_aa: CASSRFDRDNYEQYF
d_call: TRBD2; v_call: TRBV7-9; clone_size: .; j_call: TRBJ2-5; cdr3_nt: TGTGCCAGCAGCTTAGCTTTTCTAGCGGGAACCCAAGAGACCCAGTACTTC; cdr3_aa: CASSLAFLAGTQETQYF
d_call: .; v_call: TRBV21-1; clone_size: once; j_call: TRBJ1-5; cdr3_nt: TGTGCCAGCAGCAAAGGAACAGGGCCTGATCAGCCCCAGCATTTT; cdr3_aa: CASSKGTGPDQPQHF
d_call: .; v_call: TRBV25-1; clone_size: .; j_call: TRBJ2-1; cdr3_nt: TGTGCCAGCAGCGAGGACAGAACTCTTTACAATGAGCAGTTCTTC; cdr3_aa: CASSEDRTLYNEQFF
d_call: TRBD1; v_call: TRBV11-3; clone_size: once; j_call: TRBJ1-5; cdr3_nt: TGTGCCAGCAGCTTAGGGAAGTCAGGGGGAAATAGCAATCAGCCCCAGCATTTT; cdr3_aa: CASSLGKSGGNSNQPQHF
d_call: .; v_call: TRBV5-1; clone_size: .; j_call: TRBJ2-7; cdr3_nt: TGCGCCAGCAGCTTGGACCTGGGGTGGAGGGAGTCCTACGAGCAGTACTTC; cdr3_aa: CASSLDLGWRESYEQYF
d_call: TRBD1; v_call: TRBV25-1; clone_size: .; j_call: TRBJ2-2; cdr3_nt: TGTGCCAGCAGTGGACAGGGAAACGCCGGGGAGCTGTTTTTT; cdr3_aa: CASSGQGNAGELFF
d_call: .; v_call: TRBV7-8; clone_size: .; j_call: TRBJ2-1; cdr3_nt: TGTGCCAGCAGCTTAGCCCAGACGGGATATGAGCAGTTCTTC; cdr3_aa: CASSLAQTGYEQFF
d_call: TRBD1; v_call: TRBV4-1; clone_size: .; j_call: TRBJ1-2; cdr3_nt: TGCGCCAGCAGCGTGGACAGGATAGCTAACTATGGCTACACCTTC; cdr3_aa: CASSVDRIANYGYTF
d_call: .; v_call: TRBV30; clone_size: .; j_call: TRBJ2-1; cdr3_nt: TGTGCCTGGAGTGGGGACTGGAATGAGCAGTTCTTC; cdr3_aa: CAWSGDWNEQFF
d_call: TRBD1; v_call: TRBV27; clone_size: .; j_call: TRBJ2-3; cdr3_nt: TGTGCCAGCAGTTTAGGGGACAGCCGAAGCACAGATACGCAGTATTTT; cdr3_aa: CASSLGDSRSTDTQYF
d_call: .; v_call: TRBV6-1; clone_size: .; j_call: TRBJ2-7; cdr3_nt: TGTGCCAGCAGCGAGGAGGGAACCTACGAGCAGTACTTC; cdr3_aa: CASSEEGTYEQYF
d_call: .; v_call: TRBV30; clone_size: few; j_call: TRBJ1-1; cdr3_nt: TGTGCCTGGATGGCAGGGGCAATGAACACTGAAGCTTTCTTT; cdr3_aa: CAWMAGAMNTEAFF
d_call: TRBD2; v_call: TRBV4-1; clone_size: .; j_call: TRBJ2-3; cdr3_nt: TGCGCCAGCAGCCAAGAGCTAGCGGGAGACCTCGGAGCTAGCACAGATACGCAGTATTTT; cdr3_aa: CASSQELAGDLGASTDTQYF
d_call: TRBD2; v_call: TRBV25-1; clone_size: .; j_call: TRBJ2-1; cdr3_nt: TGTGCCAGCAGTGACGCTAGCGGCTCCTACAATGAGCAGTTCTTC; cdr3_aa: CASSDASGSYNEQFF
d_call: .; v_call: TRBV5-4; clone_size: few; j_call: TRBJ1-1; cdr3_nt: TGTGCCAGCAGCTTGGGGGAAGGGGGCACTGAAGCTTTCTTT; cdr3_aa: CASSLGEGGTEAFF
d_call: TRBD1; v_call: TRBV29-1; clone_size: .; j_call: TRBJ1-1; cdr3_nt: TGCAGCGCATACACAGGGGGTGGCGACACTGAAGCTTTCTTT; cdr3_aa: CSAYTGGGDTEAFF
d_call: TRBD1; v_call: TRBV19; clone_size: .; j_call: TRBJ1-3; cdr3_nt: TGTGCCAGTAGTCCGGGACAGGGAGTGTATGGAAACACCATATATTTT; cdr3_aa: CASSPGQGVYGNTIYF
d_call: TRBD2; v_call: TRBV7-2; clone_size: .; j_call: TRBJ2-1; cdr3_nt: TGTGCCAGCAGCACGACTAGCGGGAGTGTGCATGAGCAGTTCTTC; cdr3_aa: CASSTTSGSVHEQFF
d_call: .; v_call: TRBV6-1; clone_size: .; j_call: TRBJ2-7; cdr3_nt: TGTGCCAGCAGTCTTACAGGGAGAGGCTACTACGAGCAGTACTTC; cdr3_aa: CASSLTGRGYYEQYF
d_call: .; v_call: TRBV27; clone_size: .; j_call: TRBJ2-1; cdr3_nt: TGTGCCAGCAGTTTCGAAGGGCGGGGTGAGCAGTTCTTC; cdr3_aa: CASSFEGRGEQFF
d_call: .; v_call: TRBV5-4; clone_size: once; j_call: TRBJ1-2; cdr3_nt: TGTGCCAGCAGCAGAATCGGGAGCAGCGCAGCTAACTATGGCTACACCTTC; cdr3_aa: CASSRIGSSAANYGYTF
d_call: .; v_call: TRBV19; clone_size: .; j_call: TRBJ2-1; cdr3_nt: TGTGCCAGTAGTATTGGCAGGGCTAACAATGAGCAGTTCTTC; cdr3_aa: CASSIGRANNEQFF
d_call: .; v_call: TRBV7-3; clone_size: .; j_call: TRBJ1-1; cdr3_nt: TGTGCCAGCAGCTTAGGGCAGAACACTGAAGCTTTCTTT; cdr3_aa: CASSLGQNTEAFF
d_call: TRBD1; v_call: TRBV11-2; clone_size: .; j_call: TRBJ1-5; cdr3_nt: TGTGCCAGCAGCTTAGGACAGGGGAACAATCAGCCCCAGCATTTT; cdr3_aa: CASSLGQGNNQPQHF
d_call: .; v_call: TRBV6-5; clone_size: .; j_call: TRBJ2-5; cdr3_nt: TGTGCCAGCAGTTACTCGGCGCAGGCTGTGGAGACCCAGTACTTC; cdr3_aa: CASSYSAQAVETQYF
d_call: TRBD1; v_call: TRBV5-4; clone_size: .; j_call: TRBJ1-1; cdr3_nt: TGTGCCAGCAGCCCGGACAGGGGGAGGATTGAAGCTTTCTTT; cdr3_aa: CASSPDRGRIEAFF
d_call: TRBD1; v_call: TRBV4-1; clone_size: .; j_call: TRBJ2-3; cdr3_nt: TGCGCCAGCAGCCAAGGAGGTGTGGGGCAGGGGGCTGCTAGCGACACAGATACGCAGTATTTT; cdr3_aa: CASSQGGVGQGAASDTDTQYF
d_call: .; v_call: TRBV19; clone_size: .; j_call: TRBJ2-6; cdr3_nt: TGTGCCAGTAGTTACCCCTGGGCGAGTCGGGGCTCTGGGGCCAACGTCCTGACTTTC; cdr3_aa: CASSYPWASRGSGANVLTF
d_call: .; v_call: TRBV5-4; clone_size: .; j_call: TRBJ1-2; cdr3_nt: TGTGCCAGCAGCCCCGGGGGGACCGCTAACTATGGCTACACCTTC; cdr3_aa: CASSPGGTANYGYTF
d_call: .; v_call: TRBV21-1; clone_size: once; j_call: TRBJ2-6; cdr3_nt: TGTGCCAGCAGCCCCCGCTCTGGGGCCAACGTCCTGACTTTC; cdr3_aa: CASSPRSGANVLTF
d_call: .; v_call: TRBV30; clone_size: .; j_call: TRBJ1-2; cdr3_nt: TGTGCCTGGTGGCCCTATGGCTACACCTTC; cdr3_aa: CAWWPYGYTF
d_call: TRBD2; v_call: TRBV7-3; clone_size: once; j_call: TRBJ2-3; cdr3_nt: TGTGCCAGCAGTAGCGGGGGTAGCACAGATACGCAGTATTTT; cdr3_aa: CASSSGGSTDTQYF
d_call: TRBD2; v_call: TRBV7-2; clone_size: .; j_call: TRBJ2-7; cdr3_nt: TGTGCCAGCAGCTTAGAGGGACTAGCTACTCCCGAGCAGTACTTC; cdr3_aa: CASSLEGLATPEQYF
d_call: .; v_call: TRBV21-1; clone_size: .; j_call: TRBJ1-1; cdr3_nt: TGTGCCAGCAGCAAAAGCAGGACAGCATTGAACACTGAAGCTTTCTTT; cdr3_aa: CASSKSRTALNTEAFF
d_call: .; v_call: TRBV11-2; clone_size: once; j_call: TRBJ2-7; cdr3_nt: TGTGCCAGCAGCTCGAACCTAGTCGAGCAGTACTTC; cdr3_aa: CASSSNLVEQYF
d_call: TRBD1; v_call: TRBV6-1; clone_size: .; j_call: TRBJ1-2; cdr3_nt: TGTGCCAGCAGAGCCATGACAGGGGGCGGCTACACCTTC; cdr3_aa: CASRAMTGGGYTF
d_call: .; v_call: TRBV4-1; clone_size: few; j_call: TRBJ1-4; cdr3_nt: TGCGCCAGCAGCCAAAGCACCTACAGGGAAAAAGGTGAAAAACTGTTTTTT; cdr3_aa: CASSQSTYREKGEKLFF
d_call: .; v_call: TRBV10-3; clone_size: .; j_call: TRBJ1-2; cdr3_nt: TGTGCCATCAGATCCGACCTAGGCGGTAACTATGGCTACACCTTC; cdr3_aa: CAIRSDLGGNYGYTF
d_call: .; v_call: TRBV5-4; clone_size: .; j_call: TRBJ2-3; cdr3_nt: TGTGCCAGCAGCTTGAGCAGAACTAACACAGATACGCAGTATTTT; cdr3_aa: CASSLSRTNTDTQYF
d_call: .; v_call: TRBV6-6; clone_size: .; j_call: TRBJ2-5; cdr3_nt: TGTGCCAGCAGGACCGGGACAAAAGAGACCCAGTACTTC; cdr3_aa: CASRTGTKETQYF